The 24 T cell receptor beta chains below come from one sample, sequenced in a study of shared clonotypes between healthy human individuals (dated by TCRdb to the early 2020s). Library preparation employed the immunoSEQ multiplex PCR assay. TCRdb re-hosts the immuneACCESS table, in-frame sequences only. Its copies lack some clones; in the studies checked, an unresolved V gene accounts for under half of them, and the cause for the rest is not known. For this sample there are 2.5 million or so clones; 85% to 95% appear just once. Around 0.15% of the sample belongs to the ten largest clones. Sequenced sample: naive CD4+ T cells sorted from blood. Sample cell subset or site, as interpreted from the label and publication: CD45RA+ positively selected. These receptors were obtained from a man aged 18 to 30 in good health.

The chain couples TRBV18 to TRBJ1-3, with 10 bases identical to TRBD1. Germline V gene lookup returns CDR1 KGHSH and CDR2 LQKENI. The CDR3 is 14 amino acids. Trimming took 3 bases from V and 8 from J; bases not matched to a gene: 4. The CDR3 coding sequence is TGTGCCAGCTCACCTGGGACAGGGGATTACACCATATATTTT. Residues: CASSPGTGDYTIYF.

A word on this clone: The sample has other DNA sequences that encode this CDR3 too. The gene calls are TRBV18 and TRBJ2-7, with 8 bases fitting TRBD1. The CDR3 sequence is 12 residues long. V shed 6 bases, J shed 6 bases, and the junction held 4 bases outside the gene matches. Germline lookup yields CDR1 KGHSH and CDR2 LQKENI. CDR3 protein: CASSPDRGEQYF. The CDR3 nucleotides read TGTGCCAGCTCGCCCGACAGGGGCGAGCAGTACTTC.

CDR3 DNA sequence: TGTGCCAGCAGTTACCGGCACAGTGGCACTGAAGCTTTCTTT. It encodes CASSYRHSGTEAFF. The rearrangement links TRBV6-6 to TRBJ1-1; D ambiguous. This CDR3 has 14 residues. The V end lost 2 bases, the J end lost 4 bases, and 11 bases lay between the germline ends. Germline V gene data show CDR1 as MNHNY and CDR2 as SVGAGI (reference sequence).

J is TRBJ1-4 and V is TRBV27; maybe TRBD1 (6 bases). Looked up from germline, CDR1 is MNHEY and CDR2 is SMNVEV (reference sequence). V shed 3 bases and J shed 7 bases, with 15 bases lying between them. This CDR3 has 15 amino acids. CDR3 bases: TGTGCCAGCAGTTTGCAGGGGAGGGGAGGTGAAAAACTGTTTTTT. It specifies CASSLQGRGGEKLFF.

This chain connects TRBV25-1 to TRBJ1-6; D gene unclear. Trimming stripped 6 bases from V and 1 base from J, with 4 bases between. This CDR3 spans 13 amino acids. Germline assignment: CDR1 MGHDK and CDR2 SYGVNS. The CDR3 bases are TGTGCCAGCAGGGTGTCCTATAATTCACCCCTCCACTTT. This encodes CASRVSYNSPLHF.

The gene calls are TRBV10-3 and TRBJ2-7; D is uncertain. V lost 6 bases to trimming and J lost 2 bases, with 11 bases between them. The CDR3 spans 13 residues. The germline CDR1 and CDR2 sequences are ENHRY and SYGVKD. CDR3: CAIRYSSAYEQYF. The CDR3 DNA is TGTGCCATCAGGTACTCTAGTGCCTACGAGCAGTACTTC.

The chain recombines TRBV6-5 with TRBJ2-7; maybe TRBD1 (6 bases). The CDR3 length is 15 residues. The germline V gene has CDR1 MNHEY and CDR2 SVGAGI. V lost 5 bases and J 6 bases, leaving 20 bases between the germline ends. CDR3 coding DNA: TGTGCCAGCAGTCGTCGACAGGCCCCCCCACTCGAGCAGTACTTC. Protein product: CASSRRQAPPLEQYF.

The chain couples TRBV18 to TRBJ2-7; a possible D gene is TRBD1 (5 bases). This CDR3 is built from 15 residues. Germline V lookup: CDR1 KGHSH, CDR2 LQKENI. The V and J ends lost 3 bases and 7 bases respectively, with 19 bases between them. CDR3 sequence (DNA): TGTGCCAGCTCACCCTCTCAGGGCTCCTTTGGGGAGCAGTACTTC. Protein: CASSPSQGSFGEQYF.

The chain carries TRBV5-1 and TRBJ2-5; 7 bases are a match to TRBD1. The V gene's germline CDR1 is SGHRS and CDR2 YFSETQ. CDR3 length equals 14 residues. Trimming removed 4 bases from V and 6 bases from J; junction bases left unmatched: 9. CDR3 amino acids: CASSPGQPGKTQYF. As DNA, the CDR3 is TGCGCCAGCAGCCCGGGACAGCCGGGGAAGACCCAGTACTTC. The complete variable domain, with remaining parts taken from reference TRBV5-1 and TRBJ2-5, reads KAGVTQTPRYLIKTRGQQVTLSCSPISGHRSVSWYQQTPGQGLQFLFEYFSETQRNKGNFPGRFSGRQFSNSRSEMNVSTLELGDSALYLCASSPGQPGKTQYFGPGTRLLVL.

CDR3 DNA sequence: TGTGCCAGCCGCCCAAACCACAATGAGCAGTTCTTC. Its translation: CASRPNHNEQFF. The chain is built from TRBV27 and TRBJ2-1; D gene unclear. The CDR3 runs to 12 residues. Trimming cost V 8 bases and J 5 bases, with 10 bases left between them. Germline loops: CDR1 MNHEY, CDR2 SMNVEV (reference sequence).

About this clone itself: Distinct nucleotide sequences in the sample also encode this CDR3. The chain employs TRBV12-5 and TRBJ2-1; D unclear. Germline V lookup: CDR1 LGHNT, CDR2 FRNRAP. Trimming removed 1 base at V and 6 bases at J, with 1 base between. This CDR3 is 11 amino acids long. This CDR3 is CASGLGNEQFF. The CDR3 bases are TGTGCTAGTGGTTTGGGCAATGAGCAGTTCTTC. The complete variable domain, with remaining parts taken from reference TRBV12-5 and TRBJ2-1, reads DARVTQTPRHKVTEMGQEVTMRCQPILGHNTVFWYRQTMMQGLELLAYFRNRAPLDDSGMPKDRFSAEMPDATLATLKIQPSEPRDSAVYFCASGLGNEQFFGPGTRLTVL.

Details on this clone: This sample also contains other DNA sequences that code for the same CDR3. This chain joins TRBV19 and TRBJ2-5, with no clear D. There are 13 residues in the CDR3. Looked up from germline, CDR1 is LNHDA and CDR2 is SQIVND (reference sequence). Trimming took 3 bases from V and 5 from J, leaving 10 bases between them. In DNA, the CDR3 is TGTGCCAGTAGTATCGAACGGCGGGAGACCCAGTACTTC. Encoded protein: CASSIERRETQYF.

The chain combines TRBV2 with TRBJ2-2, with D uncertain. V was cut by 0 bases and J by 6 bases, with 8 bases left in between. This CDR3 is built from 14 residues. Germline V gives CDR1 SNHLY, CDR2 FYNNEI. The CDR3 sequence is CASSEAGSPGELFF. In nucleotides, the CDR3 is TGTGCCAGCAGTGAAGCCGGGTCCCCCGGGGAGCTGTTTTTT.

The CDR3 region is CSVGTGGTEQYF. In DNA, the CDR3 is TGCAGCGTTGGGACAGGGGGCACCGAGCAGTACTTC. This chain links TRBV29-1 with TRBJ2-7, with 11 nucleotides matching TRBD1. V lost 4 bases, J lost 6 bases, and 2 bases stayed unmatched. Germline V lookup: CDR1 SQVTM, CDR2 ANQGSEA. The CDR3 length is 12 residues.

This clone appeared once. The chain carries TRBV6-5 and TRBJ1-1; D is ambiguous. The V and J ends lost 6 bases and 4 bases respectively, with 18 bases between them. This CDR3 is 15 amino acids long. Germline CDR1 and CDR2: MNHEY and SVGAGI. CDR3 nucleotides: TGTGCCAGCAGAGCCGTCGGTTATGTAGGCACTGAAGCTTTCTTT. It codes for CASRAVGYVGTEAFF.

The DNA of the CDR3 is TGTGCCTGGAGCCTTGGACTGGGCTGGGAGCTGTTTTTT. Translation: CAWSLGLGWELFF. The chain recombines TRBV30 with TRBJ2-2; possibly TRBD2 for D (5 bases). V was clipped by 3 bases and J by 9 bases, with 14 bases between them. The CDR3 runs 13 residues. Germline lookup yields CDR1 GTSNPN and CDR2 SVGIG (reference sequence).

As regards this clone: The sample has other DNA sequences that encode this CDR3 too. The chain joins TRBV5-1 to TRBJ1-6; tentatively, D is TRBD1 (5 bases). Germline assignment: CDR1 SGHRS and CDR2 YFSETQ. V lost 0 bases to trimming and J lost 4 bases, with 8 bases between them. CDR3 length: 15 amino acids. This CDR3 is CASSLDAGYNSPLHF. The DNA of the CDR3 is TGCGCCAGCAGCTTGGACGCAGGGTATAATTCACCCCTCCACTTT. Variable domain in full (rest from reference TRBV5-1 and TRBJ1-6): KAGVTQTPRYLIKTRGQQVTLSCSPISGHRSVSWYQQTPGQGLQFLFEYFSETQRNKGNFPGRFSGRQFSNSRSEMNVSTLELGDSALYLCASSLDAGYNSPLHFGNGTRLTVT.

The chain has TRBV6-5 and TRBJ2-7; 13 bases fit TRBD2. J was trimmed by 7 bases and V by 7 bases; bases with no gene match: 4. The V gene's germline CDR1 is MNHEY and CDR2 SVGAGI. This CDR3 is built from 13 residues. Here the CDR3 reads CASTGTSGKEQYF. CDR3 DNA: TGTGCCAGCACCGGGACTAGCGGGAAAGAGCAGTACTTC.

The chain is built from TRBV7-9 and TRBJ2-1; D is tentatively TRBD1 or TRBD2 (5 bases each). This CDR3 comprises 14 residues. Germline-derived CDR1 and CDR2 are SEHNR and FQNEAQ (reference sequence). V lost 5 bases and J lost 12, with 20 bases in between. CDR3 coding DNA: TGTGCCAGCAGCCGAGGGGTAGCTCCATGGGGGCAGTTCTTC. Translating gives CASSRGVAPWGQFF.

J is TRBJ2-2 and V is TRBV6-1; a possible D gene is TRBD1 (6 bases). Trimming took 5 bases from V and 3 from J, leaving 13 bases between them. The CDR3 totals 15 residues. Germline CDR1 and CDR2: MNHNS and SASEGT. The CDR3 region has the DNA TGTGCCAGCAGTCTACAGGGCTATTACACCGGGGAGCTGTTTTTT. Translating gives CASSLQGYYTGELFF.

The genes are TRBV5-6 and TRBJ2-5; no clear D. CDR3 length: 13 amino acids. Germline V gene lookup returns CDR1 SGHDT and CDR2 YYEEEE. V was trimmed by 0 bases and J by 4 bases, leaving 7 bases between them. CDR3 DNA: TGTGCCAGCAGCTTGGGATTCATAGAGACCCAGTACTTC. Its translation: CASSLGFIETQYF.

This clone was detected only once. CDR3 residues: CASSSQPLGGATDTQYF. The CDR3 bases are TGTGCCAGCAGTTCTCAACCGCTCGGGGGGGCAACAGATACGCAGTATTTT. The rearrangement uses TRBV7-8 and TRBJ2-3, with TRBD2 identical over 8 bases. Germline trimming cut 6 bases from V and 3 bases from J; bases unmatched to any gene: 14. CDR1 and CDR2 from the germline V gene are SGHVS and FQNEAQ. This CDR3 comprises 17 residues.

This clone was detected once. The V call is TRBV28, the J call TRBJ2-7, with unresolved D. CDR3 length: 13 amino acids. CDR1 is MDHEN, CDR2 SYDVKM, per germline. The V end lost 10 bases, the J end lost 0 bases, and 13 bases lay between the germline ends. The CDR3 loop is CATYQESSYEQYF. The CDR3 DNA is TGTGCCACCTACCAGGAAAGCTCCTACGAGCAGTACTTC.

The V and J genes are TRBV30 and TRBJ2-2; unclear D gene. Germline V CDR1 and CDR2: GTSNPN, SVGIG (reference sequence). This CDR3 region has 15 residues. V gave up 0 bases and J gave up 5 bases, with 13 bases separating them. The CDR3 coding sequence is TGTGCCTGGAGTGTCGCTGGAGCGAGTACCGGGGAGCTGTTTTTT. It is translated as CAWSVAGASTGELFF.